Below, 30 T cell receptor beta chains from the same sample are listed, as sequenced in a study of cytomegalovirus exposure and HLA in healthy donors. The primer mix had 60 Vbeta and 13 Jbeta primers. Libraries were prepared by immunoSEQ multiplex PCR; TCRdb keeps only in-frame clonotypes and omits some of them. This sample carries about 270,000 clones, roughly two thirds of them seen once, and the ten largest clones take about 2.2%. The sequenced material came from PBMCs. These receptors came from a female donor in good health and CMV-seronegative.

This sequence joins TRBV19 and TRBJ2-3; 12 bases are shared with TRBD2. Losses at the gene ends were 5 bases for V and 4 bases for J; bases not matched to a gene: 4. The length of the CDR3 is 15 residues. Germline-derived CDR1 and CDR2 are LNHDA and SQIVND (reference sequence). In DNA form, the CDR3 reads TGTGCCAGTAGTGACACTAGCGGGAGGCCAGATACGCAGTATTTT. Its translation: CASSDTSGRPDTQYF.

The chain recombines TRBV9 with TRBJ2-3, with 8 bases matching TRBD2. Germline V gives CDR1 SGDLS, CDR2 YYNGEE. The CDR3 is 16 amino acids. V lost 2 bases, J lost 1 base, and 6 bases stayed unmatched. CDR3 sequence: CASSVRGLGGTDTQYF. The DNA for the CDR3 is TGTGCCAGCAGCGTCCGGGGACTAGGAGGCACAGATACGCAGTATTTT.

This clone appeared a few times. The V gene is TRBV6-6, the J gene TRBJ2-7, with a possible D match to TRBD1 (7 bases). The germline CDR1 and CDR2 sequences are MNHNY and SVGAGI (reference sequence). The CDR3 extends over 16 amino acids. V was trimmed by 4 bases and J by 2 bases, leaving 18 bases between them. The CDR3 DNA is TGTGCCAGCAGTTTCACGGTAACAGGGGAGGCCTACGAGCAGTACTTC. It encodes CASSFTVTGEAYEQYF.

V is TRBV7-2 and J is TRBJ1-2; 9 bases agree with TRBD1. Losses at the gene ends were 5 bases for V and 4 bases for J; bases not matched to a gene: 5. The CDR3 has 14 amino acids. Germline values: CDR1 SGHTA, CDR2 FQGNSA. CDR3 coding DNA: TGTGCCAGCAGCCGGGGACAGGGTGGCTATGGCTACACCTTC. Residues: CASSRGQGGYGYTF.

V and J are TRBV14 and TRBJ2-2, with D possibly being TRBD2 (5 bases). Germline V gene lookup returns CDR1 SGHDN and CDR2 FVKESK. The CDR3 length is 16 residues. Trimming removed 1 base from V and 4 bases from J, with 13 bases in between. The DNA of the CDR3 is TGTGCCAGCAGCCAAGGGGTAATGGGGAGCACCGGGGAGCTGTTTTTT. The encoded protein is CASSQGVMGSTGELFF.

The chain combines TRBV11-1 with TRBJ1-1; 10 nucleotides match TRBD1. J was trimmed by 4 bases and V by 6 bases; bases with no gene match: 11. CDR3 size: 16 residues. The V gene's germline CDR1 is SGHAT and CDR2 FQDESV (reference sequence). This CDR3 is CASSYGTGVQVTEAFF. The CDR3 nucleotides read TGTGCCAGCAGTTATGGGACAGGGGTTCAGGTCACTGAAGCTTTCTTT.

The chain combines TRBV4-1 with TRBJ2-1; 10 bases are shared with TRBD2. The V segment lost 1 base and the J segment 8 bases; nucleotides outside the gene matches: 8. Germline V gene lookup returns CDR1 MGHRA and CDR2 YSYEKL. The CDR3 totals 16 residues. The CDR3 nucleotides read TGCGCCAGCAGCCAAGGGTCTAGCGGGAGTATCGATGAGCAGTTCTTC. Protein: CASSQGSSGSIDEQFF.

This clone is a singleton in its sample. This chain joins TRBV5-4 and TRBJ2-5; D is unresolved. The CDR3 is 14 amino acids. Trimming stripped 1 base from V and 4 bases from J, with 11 bases between. Germline lookup yields CDR1 SGHNT and CDR2 YYREEE (reference sequence). Here the CDR3 DNA reads TGTGCCAGCAGCTTGCGCTTAGTTCCAGAGACCCAGTACTTC. This sequence encodes CASSLRLVPETQYF.

This clone was counted between two and nine times. This sequence joins TRBV18 and TRBJ2-1; no definite D call. The V end was cut by 2 bases, the J end by 1 base, with 6 bases between. The germline V gene encodes CDR1 KGHSH and CDR2 LQKENI. The CDR3 is 14 residues long. CDR3 in DNA: TGTGCCAGCTCACCAACTCAATCCTACAATGAGCAGTTCTTC. It specifies CASSPTQSYNEQFF.

The table lists this clone with a count of one. This sequence joins TRBV15 and TRBJ2-5, with 8 bases lining up with TRBD2. V was pared by 0 bases and J by 5 bases, with 8 bases of the junction left unmatched. Per germline, CDR1 LNHNV and CDR2 YYDKDF (reference sequence). The CDR3 is 16 residues long. The CDR3 nucleotides are TGTGCCACCAGCAGAGATTTCCCTAGCGGGTTTGAGACCCAGTACTTC. As protein: CATSRDFPSGFETQYF.

The chain uses TRBV6-1 and TRBJ1-6; no clear D. Germline CDR1 MNHNS, CDR2 SASEGT. CDR3 size: 15 residues. V was cut by 0 bases and J by 6 bases, with 9 bases left in between. In DNA, the CDR3 is TGTGCCAGCAGTGAAGCGGCGGGTCCTAATTCACCCCTCCACTTT. Residues: CASSEAAGPNSPLHF.

The V gene is TRBV2, the J gene TRBJ2-7; TRBD2 aligns across 11 bases. The V gene's germline CDR1 is SNHLY and CDR2 FYNNEI. The CDR3 covers 15 residues. The junction had 11 bases not matched to a gene; V was cut back by 9 bases and J by 4 bases. CDR3 in amino acids: CARGTTSGSRYEQYF. DNA for the CDR3: TGTGCCAGAGGGACCACTAGCGGGAGTCGGTACGAGCAGTACTTC.

The chain joins TRBV11-2 to TRBJ2-5, with a possible D match to TRBD2 (6 bases). The DNA end is a closer match to TRBJ2-7, so the J assignment may be wrong. The CDR3 spans 16 residues. Germline V gene data show CDR1 as SGHAT and CDR2 as FQNNGV. The CDR3 DNA reads as TGTGCCAGCAGCCCGGGGGTAGCCTCCAAGTGGTACGAGCAGTACTTC. Its protein is CASSPGVASKWYEQYF.

Details on this clone: The junction does not match germline at one end; this may be a read error. This chain connects TRBV7-7 to TRBJ2-5; D possibly corresponds to TRBD2 (7 bases). The DNA end is a closer match to TRBJ2-7, so the J assignment may be wrong. Germline values: CDR1 SSHAT, CDR2 FNYEAQ (reference sequence). CDR3 length equals 19 residues. The CDR3 here is CASSLGGRVQKTSAYEQYF. CDR3 bases: TGTGCTAGCAGCTTAGGGGGGAGGGTGCAGAAAACATCAGCCTACGAGCAGTACTTC.

This chain links TRBV9 with TRBJ1-1, with 7 nucleotides matching TRBD1. The CDR3 is made up of 15 amino acids. CDR1 SGDLS and CDR2 YYNGEE come from the germline V gene. The J segment lost 4 bases and the V segment lost 0 bases, leaving 6 bases of the junction unmatched. The CDR3 DNA reads TGTGCCAGCAGCGTAGGGGGAGACAGGGCCACTGAAGCTTTCTTT. Amino acids: CASSVGGDRATEAFF. The whole variable domain, remainder taken from reference TRBV9 and TRBJ1-1, is DSGVTQTPKHLITATGQRVTLRCSPRSGDLSVYWYQQSLDQGLQFLIQYYNGEERAKGNILERFSAQQFPDLHSELNLSSLELGDSALYFCASSVGGDRATEAFFGQGTRLTVV.

A few counts support this clone. The V gene is TRBV6-4, the J gene TRBJ2-1; 11 positions agree with TRBD2. This CDR3 has 15 amino acids. Germline trimming cut 2 bases from V and 6 bases from J; bases unmatched to any gene: 3. The germline V gene has CDR1 MRHNA and CDR2 SNTAGT. CDR3: CASSDTSGSANEQFF. In nucleotides, the CDR3 is TGTGCCAGCAGTGACACTAGCGGGAGCGCCAATGAGCAGTTCTTC.

This rearrangement joins TRBV2 to TRBJ2-1, with D maybe TRBD1 (6 bases). Germline CDR1 SNHLY, CDR2 FYNNEI. Deletions cut 4 bases from V and 4 bases from J, with 8 bases between. The CDR3 is made up of 13 amino acids. DNA for the CDR3: TGTGCCAGCAGTGGGGGACATTACAATGAGCAGTTCTTC. Protein: CASSGGHYNEQFF.

V usage is TRBV9 and J usage is TRBJ2-6, with 8 bases matching TRBD2. The CDR3 runs to 19 residues. The V and J ends lost 1 base and 0 bases, in that order; junction bases with no gene match: 9. The germline V gene has CDR1 SGDLS and CDR2 YYNGEE. CDR3 loop: CASSVLASGSLSGANVLTF. CDR3 in DNA: TGTGCCAGCAGCGTATTGGCTAGCGGGTCTCTCTCTGGGGCCAACGTCCTGACTTTC.

This clone was seen more than once but under ten times. The chain combines TRBV5-1 with TRBJ2-5; 8 nucleotides line up with TRBD1. The CDR3 loop spans 15 amino acids. With V trimmed by 4 bases and J by 3 bases, 8 bases remained unmatched. Germline V lookup: CDR1 SGHRS, CDR2 YFSETQ. The CDR3 region is CASSGSGGSEETQYF. In DNA, the CDR3 is TGCGCCAGCAGCGGATCAGGGGGCTCGGAAGAGACCCAGTACTTC.

The chain uses TRBV7-9 and TRBJ2-7, with D tentatively TRBD1 (6 bases). The CDR3 consists of 12 residues. In germline, CDR1 is SEHNR, CDR2 FQNEAQ (reference sequence). The germline V and J ends were trimmed by 5 bases and 6 bases, with 11 bases remaining between them. The CDR3 loop reads CASSKTGPEQYF. CDR3 sequence (DNA): TGTGCCAGCAGCAAAACAGGGCCCGAGCAGTACTTC.

The gene calls are TRBV19 and TRBJ2-3, with D possibly TRBD2 on 5 matching bases. V lost 3 bases and J lost 2, with 15 bases in between. The CDR3 has 16 residues. Germline CDR1 reads LNHDA; CDR2 reads SQIVND (reference sequence). CDR3 nucleotides: TGTGCCAGTAGTATTTGGTCGGGGATCATCACAGATACGCAGTATTTT. Amino acid sequence: CASSIWSGIITDTQYF.

The chain links TRBV27 to TRBJ1-1; D is uncertain. The germline V gene has CDR1 MNHEY and CDR2 SMNVEV (reference sequence). There are 16 residues in the CDR3. The V and J ends lost 5 bases and 4 bases respectively, with 20 bases between them. The CDR3 DNA reads as TGTGCCAGCAGTCCATGGGCCCAAACCCCGAGCACTGAAGCTTTCTTT. This codes for CASSPWAQTPSTEAFF.

The chain is built from TRBV27 and TRBJ2-7; a weak D match, TRBD1 (5 bases). The CDR3 length is 14 residues. Germline CDR1 is MNHEY and CDR2 is SMNVEV (reference sequence). The germline V and J ends were trimmed by 6 bases and 7 bases, with 19 bases remaining between them. CDR3 DNA: TGTGCCAGCAGCCGGGCAGGGCCCCGGTGGGAGCAGTACTTC. Amino acids: CASSRAGPRWEQYF.

A word on this clone: Germline and junction disagree at one end, which may indicate a read error. The chain employs TRBV2 and TRBJ1-1, with 7 bases fitting TRBD1. From germline, CDR1 is SNHLY and CDR2 FYNNEI. This CDR3 contains 16 residues. CDR3 residues: CASSERGQRWNTEASF. DNA of the CDR3: TGTGCCAGCAGTGAAAGGGGGCAAAGGTGGAACACTGAAGCTTCCTTT.

The V call is TRBV27, the J call TRBJ1-4; the match to TRBD1 covers 9 bases. Germline values: CDR1 MNHEY, CDR2 SMNVEV (reference sequence). The CDR3 spans 16 residues. J gave up 5 bases and V 6 bases, and 10 bases lay outside the gene matches. CDR3: CASSLAGTGMNEKLFF. The DNA of the CDR3 is TGTGCCAGCAGCCTCGCCGGGACAGGGATGAATGAAAAACTGTTTTTT.

This sequence joins TRBV9 and TRBJ2-7; TRBD1 matches at 9 bases. Germline values: CDR1 SGDLS, CDR2 YYNGEE. There are 14 residues in the CDR3. The junction had 4 bases not matched to a gene; V was cut back by 3 bases and J by 3 bases. CDR3: CASSAGQGDYEQYF. The CDR3 DNA is TGTGCCAGCAGCGCGGGACAGGGAGACTACGAGCAGTACTTC.

This clone was observed a handful of times. This chain uses TRBV11-2 with TRBJ2-7; D uncertain. The CDR3 extends over 14 amino acids. Germline CDR1 SGHAT, CDR2 FQNNGV. V dropped 1 base and J dropped 7 bases, with 14 bases sitting between them. DNA for the CDR3: TGTGCCAGCAGCTTAGTCCTATCCCCGGGTGAGCAGTACTTC. Residues: CASSLVLSPGEQYF.

The V and J genes are TRBV27 and TRBJ2-7; 10 bases agree with TRBD1. The germline V gene encodes CDR1 MNHEY and CDR2 SMNVEV (reference sequence). The CDR3 spans 14 residues. The V gene end was trimmed by 6 bases and the J gene end by 5 bases; junction bases not matched to a gene: 7. The CDR3 is CASSGTGVGNEQYF. The CDR3 nucleotides read TGTGCCAGCAGCGGGACAGGGGTAGGGAACGAGCAGTACTTC.

This clone was detected only once. The chain employs TRBV5-4 and TRBJ2-1, with D perhaps matching TRBD2 (7 bases). Per germline, CDR1 SGHNT and CDR2 YYREEE (reference sequence). The CDR3 has 15 amino acids. V was pared by 0 bases and J by 10 bases, with 17 bases between. CDR3 amino acids: CASSLGGTRRGEQFF. DNA for the CDR3: TGTGCCAGCAGCTTGGGCGGGACAAGGCGGGGGGAGCAGTTCTTC.

The J gene is TRBJ2-1, the V gene TRBV6-1; TRBD2 aligns across 9 bases. V gave up 4 bases and J gave up 7 bases; unmatched junction bases: 23. This CDR3 comprises 20 residues. Germline CDR1 MNHNS, CDR2 SASEGT. The CDR3, as DNA: TGTGCCAGCAGTGTTCAAACCGGGGCTAGCGGGAAGGGGAGGGGGAATGAGCAGTTCTTC. Translation: CASSVQTGASGKGRGNEQFF.